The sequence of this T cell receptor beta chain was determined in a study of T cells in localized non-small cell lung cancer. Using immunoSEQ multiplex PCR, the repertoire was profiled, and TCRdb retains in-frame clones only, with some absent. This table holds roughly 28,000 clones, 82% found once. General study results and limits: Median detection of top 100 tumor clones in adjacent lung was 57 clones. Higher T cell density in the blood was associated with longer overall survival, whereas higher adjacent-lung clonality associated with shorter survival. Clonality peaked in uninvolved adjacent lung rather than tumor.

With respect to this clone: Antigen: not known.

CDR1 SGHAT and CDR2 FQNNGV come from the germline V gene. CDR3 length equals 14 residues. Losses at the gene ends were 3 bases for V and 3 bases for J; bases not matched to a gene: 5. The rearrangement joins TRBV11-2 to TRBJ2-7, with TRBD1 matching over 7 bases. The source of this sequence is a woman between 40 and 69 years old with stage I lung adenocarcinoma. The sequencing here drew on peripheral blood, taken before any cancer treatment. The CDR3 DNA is TGTGCCAGCAGCTTTCGAGGGGGCTACTACGAGCAGTACTTC. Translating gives CASSFRGGYYEQYF.